The sequence of this TCR beta chain was determined in a study of T cell repertoires in cytomegalovirus infection. On the study more broadly: Epitope selection comprised recently identified HLA-C-restricted CMV epitopes and well-studied HLA-B-restricted CMV epitopes. CMV infection plus the matching HLA type was flagged by public TCR beta signatures. Study conclusions and caveats: Adding up the frequency of public TCR beta families identified people who carried CMV plus the relevant HLA. Dominating the ex vivo response were HLA-C-restricted CMV-specific TCR beta clonotypes.

This clonotype was detected a few times. Its target is not known. Trimming took 4 bases from V and 5 from J, leaving 14 bases between them. Germline V gene sequence: CDR1 ENHRY, CDR2 SYGVKD. The CDR3 totals 14 residues. TCRdb reanalysed the reads using MiXCR and keeps one entry per CDR3 protein. The data show about 830,000 distinct CDR3 sequences, about 30% seen once. The origin of this receptor is a human donor in good health (CMV status not recorded). Some clones in this sample may be carry-over from other donors' samples. Source: cultured CD8+ T cells from PBMCs, taken from culture after CMV antigen stimulation. The V gene is TRBV10-3, the J gene TRBJ2-5, with D perhaps matching TRBD2 (6 bases). CDR3 sequence (DNA): TGTGCCATCAGTGGCGGGGCTACAGAGGAGACCCAGTACTTC. Its protein is CAISGGATEETQYF.